This TCR beta chain was captured by sequencing in a study of Ad26.COV2.S vaccination and SARS-CoV-2 variants. Across the whole study: Doses of Ad26.COV2.S were injected into muscle once or twice, 56 days apart.

The sample's treatment: some 20 received Ad26.COV2.S at low or high dose, single or two shots; 5 received placebo; per-sample allocation not given. At day 63 after the first vaccine or placebo injection, samples were drawn. In Boston, the donor was an adult between 18-55 years of age. An Ad26 vector was used to express Wuhan-strain SARS-CoV-2 spike as the vaccine. Generated by immunoSEQ multiplex PCR, the TCRdb table keeps only in-frame clones and is missing some. The sample shows just over 350,000 clones, around 84% of them seen only once. V lost 6 bases and J 2 bases, leaving 16 bases between the germline ends. Germline V gives CDR1 SNHLY, CDR2 FYNNEI. The CDR3 covers 15 residues.

The rearrangement links TRBV2 to TRBJ1-1; tentative D call: TRBD1 (6 bases). The sequence was collected from a person between 18 and 60 years old who received the Ad26.COV2.S COVID-19 vaccine or a placebo. This specimen consisted of peripheral blood, obtained in a trial of Ad26.COV2.S vaccine versus placebo. The CDR3 loop reads CASRGIGQLNTEAFF. The CDR3 nucleotides are TGTGCCAGCAGAGGAATCGGACAGCTTAACACTGAAGCTTTCTTT.